One and the same sample provided the 26 T cell receptor beta chains below, sequenced in a study of T-cell reconstitution after alpha-beta-depleted transplantation in children (dated by TCRdb to the mid-2010s). The treatment or condition tag for this specimen amounts to: allogeneic hematopoietic cell transplantation with graft depleted of TCRalphabeta T cells and CD19 B cells. Library preparation was by PCR. The sequencer was an Illumina HiSeq 2500. TCR libraries were prepared with molecular barcoding, using unique molecular identifiers to normalize TCRbeta repertoire quantification. TCRdb reanalyzed the raw reads on its own, using fastp at Q25 for trimming and MiXCR for clone calling, and kept in-frame beta chains. Each CDR3 protein gets just one entry, which takes the most common genes and DNA from the rows behind it. Counted in this sample were about 310,000 distinct CDR3 sequences; approximately 20% of them appeared once. Roughly 11% of the sample comes from the top ten.

The specimen comprised PBMCs, mostly from graft donor cells, sampled 180 days after TCRalphabeta/CD19-depleted stem cell transplant. The receptor source for this set is a male patient younger than 18 who had a stem cell transplant for acute lymphoblastic leukemia, so the T cells may come from the graft donor.

This clonotype showed up just once. This chain uses TRBV5-1 with TRBJ2-1; the match to TRBD2 covers 11 bases. This CDR3 has 15 residues. CDR1 SGHRS and CDR2 YFSETQ come from the germline V gene. The V segment lost 2 bases and the J segment 7 bases; nucleotides outside the gene matches: 5. CDR3 residues: CASSLTSGSGNEQFF. The CDR3 DNA reads as TGCGCCAGCAGCTTAACTAGCGGGAGTGGGAATGAGCAGTTCTTC.

This clonotype came up many times. The chain combines TRBV12-3 or TRBV12-4 with TRBJ1-5, with 8 bases aligning to TRBD1. The junction had 4 bases not matched to a gene; V was cut back by 5 bases and J by 1 base. The CDR3 has 15 residues. CDR3 loop: CASSGQGSSNQPQHF. As DNA, the CDR3 is TGTGCCAGCAGTGGACAGGGTTCAAGCAATCAGCCCCAGCATTTT.

V gene TRBV12-3 or TRBV12-4 combines with J gene TRBJ1-1; no clear D. The V and J ends lost 5 bases and 2 bases respectively, with 12 bases between them. This CDR3 region has 14 residues. DNA of the CDR3: TGTGCCAGCAGTCCGGGTCCATTTAACACTGAAGCTTTCTTT. This encodes CASSPGPFNTEAFF.

V gene TRBV29-1 combines with J gene TRBJ2-5; TRBD2 aligns across 11 bases. V lost 7 bases and J lost 0; bases outside the gene matches: 10. The CDR3 loop spans 16 amino acids. Germline V gene sequence: CDR1 SQVTM, CDR2 ANQGSEA. CDR3 bases: TGCAGCGGGACCCCTGCTAGCGGGAGGCACCAAGAGACCCAGTACTTC. Translation: CSGTPASGRHQETQYF.

This clonotype was detected a few times. V gene TRBV5-1 combines with J gene TRBJ2-5; possible D gene TRBD2, 6 bases. The CDR3 has 16 amino acids. The germline V gene encodes CDR1 SGHRS and CDR2 YFSETQ. The V and J ends lost 0 bases and 5 bases respectively, with 17 bases between them. DNA for the CDR3: TGCGCCAGCAGCTTGGCCGGACGGGAGAGGGATGAGACCCAGTACTTC. This gives the protein CASSLAGRERDETQYF.

V gene TRBV19 combines with J gene TRBJ2-4; unclear D gene. V was trimmed by 6 bases and J by 6 bases, leaving 9 bases between them. Germline V gene sequence: CDR1 LNHDA, CDR2 SQIVND (reference sequence). The CDR3 extends over 12 amino acids. DNA of the CDR3: TGTGCCAGTAGGGGGAAACCAAACATTCAGTACTTC. As protein: CASRGKPNIQYF. Together with reference TRBV19 and TRBJ2-4, the CDR3 gives the full variable domain: DGGITQSPKYLFRKEGQNVTLSCEQNLNHDAMYWYRQDPGQGLRLIYYSQIVNDFQKGDIAEGYSVSREKKESFPLTVTSAQKNPTAFYLCASRGKPNIQYFGAGTRLSVL.

CDR3 in amino acids: CASSQDPGQGGYGYTF. CDR3 coding DNA: TGCGCCAGCAGCCAAGATCCGGGACAGGGTGGGTATGGCTACACCTTC. This chain uses TRBV4-1 with TRBJ1-2, with 9 bases aligning to TRBD1. The germline V gene encodes CDR1 MGHRA and CDR2 YSYEKL. The CDR3 spans 16 residues. The junction had 7 bases not matched to a gene; V was cut back by 0 bases and J by 5 bases.

Only a few counts were recorded for this clonotype. The V and J genes are TRBV6-1 and TRBJ2-3; 7 nucleotides agree with TRBD1. The germline V gene encodes CDR1 MNHNS and CDR2 SASEGT. The ends lost 5 bases at V and 6 bases at J; junction bases unmatched: 8. This CDR3 region has 14 residues. As DNA, the CDR3 is TGTGCCAGCAGTAGCAGGGGGAGAACGGATACGCAGTATTTT. Translating it yields CASSSRGRTDTQYF.

This clonotype was recorded at least ten times. V usage is TRBV5-1 and J usage is TRBJ2-7, with 9 bases fitting TRBD1. This CDR3 has 14 residues. The V and J ends lost 5 bases and 2 bases, in that order; junction bases with no gene match: 5. Germline lookup yields CDR1 SGHRS and CDR2 YFSETQ. CDR3 nucleotide sequence: TGCGCCAGCAGTTGGGGACAGGGCGCCTACGAGCAGTACTTC. Protein sequence: CASSWGQGAYEQYF.

This clonotype was seen repeatedly, ten times or more. DNA of the CDR3: TGCGCCAGCAGCCGTTCGGGACAGGGTAGAACCGGGGAGCTGTTTTTT. It is translated as CASSRSGQGRTGELFF. The J gene is TRBJ2-2, the V gene TRBV5-1, with 9 bases identical to TRBD1. Germline CDR1 SGHRS, CDR2 YFSETQ. Trimming removed 4 bases from V and 5 bases from J; junction bases left unmatched: 9. The CDR3 totals 16 residues.

V and J are TRBV5-1 and TRBJ1-2; 7 bases match TRBD1. The CDR3 loop spans 14 amino acids. The germline V gene has CDR1 SGHRS and CDR2 YFSETQ. Unmatched junction bases numbered 11, after V lost 4 bases and J lost 8 bases. The chain's CDR3 is CASSLLPGQAGYTF. Here the CDR3 DNA reads TGCGCCAGCAGCCTACTCCCAGGACAGGCCGGCTACACCTTC.

The chain carries TRBV29-1 and TRBJ2-1; a possible D gene is TRBD1 (5 bases). Germline values: CDR1 SQVTM, CDR2 ANQGSEA. The CDR3 is 17 amino acids. Trimming pared 2 bases from V and 4 bases from J, leaving 21 bases between. The CDR3, as DNA: TGCAGCGTTGAACCCCGCCGGCTAGGGGAATCTTACAATGAGCAGTTCTTC. It encodes CSVEPRRLGESYNEQFF.

This clonotype has just a few counts. The chain couples TRBV5-1 to TRBJ2-5; 8 bases are shared with TRBD2. This CDR3 spans 19 amino acids. The V gene end was trimmed by 0 bases and the J gene end by 0 bases; junction bases not matched to a gene: 13. Looked up from germline, CDR1 is SGHRS and CDR2 is YFSETQ. The CDR3 protein is CASSLALAGGQFYQETQYF. In DNA form, the CDR3 reads TGCGCCAGCAGCTTGGCCCTGGCGGGAGGCCAGTTTTACCAAGAGACCCAGTACTTC.

The chain joins TRBV21-1 to TRBJ2-4; the D call of TRBD1 is as the table states it, not checked on the DNA. TRBV21-1 is deemed a pseudogene. The CDR3 sequence is 20 residues long. The CDR3, as DNA: TGTGCCAGCAGCAAAAGAAGGGCTGGACAGGGGGCTACAGCCAAAAACATTCAGTACTTC. This gives the protein CASSKRRAGQGATAKNIQYF.

The chain recombines TRBV20-1 with TRBJ2-3; D may be TRBD1 or TRBD2 (6 bases each). CDR1 and CDR2 (germline): DFQATT, SNEGSKA (reference sequence). The V gene lost 4 bases and the J gene lost 4 bases, with 15 bases spanning the gap. The CDR3 extends over 14 amino acids. The CDR3 loop reads CSANRGGSPDTQYF. For the CDR3, the DNA is TGCAGTGCTAACCGAGGGGGGAGCCCAGATACGCAGTATTTT.

V usage is TRBV7-9 and J usage is TRBJ2-7; no clear D gene. Looked up from germline, CDR1 is SEHNR and CDR2 is FQNEAQ (reference sequence). CDR3 length: 15 amino acids. Trimming took off 5 bases at V and 1 base at J, with 15 bases between the two ends. CDR3 loop: CASSAARMWSYEQYF. CDR3 DNA: TGTGCCAGCAGCGCGGCAAGGATGTGGTCCTACGAGCAGTACTTC.

This clonotype was picked up a small number of times. This chain links TRBV5-1 with TRBJ2-3; 12 positions match TRBD2. The CDR3 has 15 residues. Looked up from germline, CDR1 is SGHRS and CDR2 is YFSETQ. V lost 4 bases to trimming and J lost 4 bases; unmatched junction nucleotides: 4. The CDR3, as DNA: TGCGCCAGCAGCATACTAGCGGGAGGAGCAGATACGCAGTATTTT. It codes for CASSILAGGADTQYF.

The chain is built from TRBV3-1 and TRBJ2-2, with D possibly being TRBD1 (6 bases). The CDR3 covers 15 residues. CDR1 is LGHDT, CDR2 YNNKEL, per germline (reference sequence). V lost 3 bases and J lost 0, with 8 bases in between. The CDR3 loop reads CASSQGHTNTGELFF. The CDR3 bases are TGTGCCAGCAGCCAGGGACATACGAACACCGGGGAGCTGTTTTTT.

This clonotype turned up a few times. J is TRBJ2-5 and V is TRBV10-1; D may correspond to TRBD1 or TRBD2 (5 bases each). Germline assignment: CDR1 WNHNN and CDR2 SYGVQD (reference sequence). V lost 0 bases and J 2 bases, leaving 16 bases between the germline ends. The CDR3 is 17 residues long. CDR3 in DNA: TGCGCCAGCAGTGAGTCTACCGGGACGGAAAAGCAAGAGACCCAGTACTTC. Protein: CASSESTGTEKQETQYF.

This chain links TRBV7-9 with TRBJ2-2, with a tentative D call TRBD1 (6 bases). CDR1 SEHNR and CDR2 FQNEAQ come from the germline V gene (reference sequence). The CDR3 runs 16 residues. V was shortened by 6 bases and J by 6 bases, with 20 bases between the two germline ends. The CDR3 DNA follows: TGTGCCAGCAGGCCCAACCCACTTAGGGGGTCCGGGGAGCTGTTTTTT. Its protein product is CASRPNPLRGSGELFF.

This clonotype was seen only a few times. This chain connects TRBV9 to TRBJ2-5; D possibly corresponds to TRBD2 (6 bases). CDR3 length equals 15 residues. V lost 3 bases and J 0 bases, leaving 12 bases between the germline ends. Looked up from germline, CDR1 is SGDLS and CDR2 is YYNGEE. Here the CDR3 reads CASSGRGTYQETQYF. As DNA, the CDR3 is TGTGCCAGCAGCGGGCGCGGGACGTACCAAGAGACCCAGTACTTC.

The CDR3 DNA reads as TGTGCCAGCAGCCAGTGGACTAGCGGGAGCCAAGAGACCCAGTACTTC. Amino acid sequence: CASSQWTSGSQETQYF. V usage is TRBV14 and J usage is TRBJ2-5; 13 bases are a match to TRBD2. The CDR3 has 16 residues. The V gene's germline CDR1 is SGHDN and CDR2 FVKESK. The ends lost 3 bases at V and 1 base at J; junction bases unmatched: 2.

The chain links TRBV7-8 to TRBJ2-2; D is undetermined. This CDR3 is built from 16 residues. The V end was cut by 1 base, the J end by 3 bases, with 12 bases between. Germline CDR1 is SGHVS and CDR2 is FQNEAQ. The chain's CDR3 is CASSLVGSLDTGELFF. The CDR3 nucleotides read TGTGCCAGCAGCTTAGTCGGGTCCCTGGACACCGGGGAGCTGTTTTTT.

The table lists this clonotype with a few counts. The CDR3 loop reads CASGREGTGELFF. DNA of the CDR3: TGTGCCAGCGGACGGGAAGGCACCGGGGAGCTGTTTTTT. V and J are TRBV4-2 and TRBJ2-2, with D maybe TRBD2 (5 bases). CDR1 LGHNA and CDR2 YNFKEQ come from the germline V gene. The CDR3 is made up of 13 amino acids. Trimming took off 8 bases at V and 4 bases at J, with 11 bases between the two ends.

The V and J genes are TRBV7-8 and TRBJ1-5; TRBD1 aligns across 7 bases. Germline V CDR1 and CDR2: SGHVS, FQNEAQ. This CDR3 spans 15 amino acids. The V segment lost 6 bases and the J segment 4 bases; nucleotides outside the gene matches: 9. This CDR3 is CASRSDRVSNQPQHF. CDR3 nucleotide sequence: TGTGCCAGCAGGTCAGACAGGGTCTCTAATCAGCCCCAGCATTTT.

The genes are TRBV7-2 and TRBJ2-3; no definite D call. V was pared by 5 bases and J by 6 bases, with 6 bases between. This CDR3 has 11 residues. Germline values: CDR1 SGHTA, CDR2 FQGNSA. CDR3 region: CASSSKDTQYF. As DNA, the CDR3 is TGTGCCAGCAGCAGTAAGGATACGCAGTATTTT.